The next 2 T cell receptor beta chains were all read from a single sample in a study of vaccination and CD4 T cells after COVID-19. The Oncomine TCR Beta short-read assay was applied to DNA of cultured CD4+ T cells. TCRdb redid the calling of the PCR reads with MiXCR, one entry per CDR3 protein. Here the sample spans 7,500 or so distinct CDR3 sequences, 50% being singletons. Treatment of the sample: roughly 11-day PBMC culture with coronavirus spike peptide pools or control peptides (ViraFEST assay). Investigators obtained the unexposed donor's CD4+ T cells before the COVID-19 pandemic (2011-2018). For these TCRs, the target antigens are not known. The sample consisted of CD4+ T cells from blood, cultured in vitro. The source is a human donor in good health.

The genes are TRBV6-1 and TRBJ2-7; D possibly corresponds to TRBD1 (7 bases). Trimming took 4 bases from V and 2 from J, leaving 12 bases between them. Germline CDR1 MNHNS, CDR2 SASEGT. The CDR3 covers 14 residues. CDR3 region: CASSVRDRAYEQYF. The CDR3 coding sequence is TGTGCCAGCAGTGTGCGGGACAGAGCCTACGAGCAGTACTTC.

This clonotype was counted only a few times. The chain joins TRBV20-1 to TRBJ2-2; the D is unclear. The CDR3 has 14 residues. Trimming removed 3 bases at V and 1 base at J, with 9 bases between. CDR1 DFQATT and CDR2 SNEGSKA come from the germline V gene (reference sequence). The CDR3 region has the DNA TGCAGTGCTAGCGCGGACCTGAACACCGGGGAGCTGTTTTTT. It translates to CSASADLNTGELFF.